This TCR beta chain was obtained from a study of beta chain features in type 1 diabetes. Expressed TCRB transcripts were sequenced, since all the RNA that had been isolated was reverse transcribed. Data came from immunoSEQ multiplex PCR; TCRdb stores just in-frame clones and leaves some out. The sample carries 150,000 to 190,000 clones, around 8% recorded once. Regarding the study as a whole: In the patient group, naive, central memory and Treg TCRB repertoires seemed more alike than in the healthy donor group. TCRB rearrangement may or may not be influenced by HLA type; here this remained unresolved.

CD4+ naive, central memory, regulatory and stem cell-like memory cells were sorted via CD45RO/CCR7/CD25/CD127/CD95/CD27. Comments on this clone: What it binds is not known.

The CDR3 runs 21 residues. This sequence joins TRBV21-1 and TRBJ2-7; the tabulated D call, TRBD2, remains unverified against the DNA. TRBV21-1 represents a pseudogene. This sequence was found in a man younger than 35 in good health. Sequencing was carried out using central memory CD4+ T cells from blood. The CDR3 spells CASSNRETTSGGPSEGDEQYF. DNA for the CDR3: TGTGCCAGCAGTAACCGAGAAACAACTAGCGGGGGGCCATCGGAGGGCGACGAGCAGTACTTC.